The T cell receptor beta chain described here comes from a study of shared clonotypes between healthy human individuals. Study findings and constraints: Naive subsets typically showed greater estimated richness than memory subsets. Researchers sampled only blood; tissue repertoires likely differ.

In the source study's methods: Filtering differed because ImmunoSEQ produced junction-only sequences that carried no quality scores. The data were produced by immunoSEQ multiplex PCR, yet TCRdb's version contains in-frame clones alone and is incomplete. That table furnishes V, J and clone size, whereas the DNA furnished D and trimming. This table holds roughly 2.5 million clones, around 94% found once. Germline V gene sequence: CDR1 SGHNT, CDR2 YYREEE (reference sequence). The junction had 5 bases not matched to a gene; V was cut back by 2 bases and J by 6 bases. There are 15 residues in the CDR3. Naive CD4+ cells were CD45RA-selected; the remaining cells were memory. In the case of this clone: Its antigen is still unknown.

The origin of this receptor is a man in his late teens or twenties in good health. Sequenced input: naive CD4+ T cells sorted from blood. Regarding subset: CD45RA+ positively selected. This chain connects TRBV5-4 to TRBJ2-2; TRBD2 agrees at 9 bases. CDR3 region: CASSFPGTSSGELFF. As DNA, the CDR3 is TGTGCCAGCAGCTTTCCCGGGACTAGCTCCGGGGAGCTGTTTTTT.